This T cell receptor beta chain derives from a study of blood T cell repertoires in COVID-19. CDR3 size: 13 residues. After removal of 7 bases from V and 6 bases from J, the junction contained 7 bases not matched to a gene. Germline CDR1 is MDHEN and CDR2 is SYDVKM. Using immunoSEQ multiplex PCR, the repertoire was profiled, and TCRdb retains in-frame clones only, with some absent. The sample has a few hundred thousand clones, more than 70% seen once. Sequenced: PBMCs or T cells enriched from blood (not recorded which). This receptor was identified in a woman aged 55-75 years in a cohort exposed to, infected with or recovered from COVID-19 (not recorded which). The chain carries TRBV28 and TRBJ1-2; 8 bases are a match to TRBD1. The CDR3 sequence is CASTSDRVNGYTF. The CDR3 DNA reads as TGTGCCAGCACCTCGGACAGGGTAAATGGCTACACCTTC.